The clone carrying this TCR beta chain was seen a few times. Antigen unknown. The sample comes from a study of beta chain features in type 1 diabetes. General observations from the study: All four CD4+ subsets from Type 1 diabetes patients carried moderately but significantly shorter TCRB CDR3s.

Reverse transcription of all isolated RNA meant that expressed TCRB transcripts were sequenced. The assay was immunoSEQ multiplex PCR, and TCRdb's table has in-frame clones only and misses some. This repertoire shows 350,000 to 400,000 clones, roughly 12% found once; its top ten account for about 0.01%. Input material: naive CD4+ T cells from blood. The sequence came from a woman between 18 and 29 years old with type 1 diabetes.

The CDR3 reads CASSPSGDSYNEQFF. DNA for the CDR3: TGCGCCAGCAGCCCTAGCGGAGACTCCTACAATGAGCAGTTCTTC. V and J are TRBV5-1 and TRBJ2-1; 7 nucleotides align to TRBD2. CDR1 and CDR2 from the germline V gene are SGHRS and YFSETQ. The CDR3 is 15 amino acids. The V gene end was trimmed by 4 bases and the J gene end by 0 bases; junction bases not matched to a gene: 4.